These T cell receptor beta chains were read from a single sample in a study of T cells in Graves' hyperthyroidism and ophthalmopathy. TCRdb fed the multiplex PCR reads into MiXCR, producing one record per CDR3 protein. The sample consists of around 600,000 distinct CDR3 sequences, about a sixth of them appearing once. What was sequenced was blood. Source of these receptors: a woman in her twenties or thirties with Graves' hyperthyroidism. Each CDR3 is given with its conserved first and last residue. D genes are given only for firm matches. Clone size is given for some rows only: seen once, a few or many times, or a class if the clone is expanded.

CDR3nt	CDR3aa	d_gene	j_gene	abundance	v_gene
TGCGCCAGCAGCCCCCGAGACAGGTCCGCTTACAATGAGCAGTTCTTC	CASSPRDRSAYNEQFF	.	TRBJ2-1	.	TRBV4-1
TGTGCCAGCAGCTTAGACAGGGATTACACTGAAGCTTTCTTT	CASSLDRDYTEAFF	TRBD1	TRBJ1-1	many	TRBV5-6
TGTGCCAGCACCCCACTACGGGACAGCAACACCGGGGAGCTGTTTTTT	CASTPLRDSNTGELFF	TRBD1	TRBJ2-2	.	TRBV6-1
TGCAGCCCGACTAGCGGGAGGATCCATGAGCAGTTCTTC	CSPTSGRIHEQFF	TRBD2	TRBJ2-1	.	TRBV20-1
TGTGCCTGGAGTGGGGTCACCCTCAACTGGAGCTCCTACAATGAGCAGTTCTTC	CAWSGVTLNWSSYNEQFF	.	TRBJ2-1	few	TRBV30
TGTGCCAGCAGTGAAGCGACAGGGTCGGGACAGCCCCAGCATTTT	CASSEATGSGQPQHF	TRBD1	TRBJ1-5	many	TRBV6-1
TGCAGTGCTATAATCTTCCTTACAGGAGCCTATGGCTACACCTTC	CSAIIFLTGAYGYTF	.	TRBJ1-2	few	TRBV20-1
TGTGCCAGCAGTTCCCTAAGACAGGTCCTGAACACTGAAGCTTTCTTT	CASSSLRQVLNTEAFF	.	TRBJ1-1	many	TRBV6-2/TRBV6-3
TGCGCCAGCAGCCCTACGGCGGACCAAATCACAGATACGCAGTATTTT	CASSPTADQITDTQYF	.	TRBJ2-3	many	TRBV4-1
TGTGCCAGCAGTCCCCCGGGACTAGCGGGAGGAAGGGCCTACGAGCAGTACTTC	CASSPPGLAGGRAYEQYF	TRBD2	TRBJ2-7	.	TRBV12-3/TRBV12-4
TGTGCCAGCACGAGCGGACTAGCGGGAGGAGACAATGAGCAGTTCTTC	CASTSGLAGGDNEQFF	TRBD2	TRBJ2-1	.	TRBV2
TGTGCCAGCAGCGCGGGGATCTCCTACAATGAGCAGTTCTTC	CASSAGISYNEQFF	.	TRBJ2-1	few	TRBV5-6
TGTGCCTGGAGCATGACAGGGGCATATAATTCACCCCTCCACTTT	CAWSMTGAYNSPLHF	TRBD1	TRBJ1-6	few	TRBV30
TGCAGTGCACTAGTGACTGAGACCCAGTACTTC	CSALVTETQYF	.	TRBJ2-5	many	TRBV20-1
TGTGCCAGCAGCTCCCAGGCCAGCGGCAACACCGGGGAGCTGTTTTTT	CASSSQASGNTGELFF	.	TRBJ2-2	.	TRBV7-8
TGTGCCAGTAGTATACAGGGCAACTTCCAGCCCCAGCATTTT	CASSIQGNFQPQHF	.	TRBJ1-5	few	TRBV19
TGTGCCAGCAGCGAACGGGGGGGGGTGGAGACCCAGTACTTC	CASSERGGVETQYF	.	TRBJ2-5	.	TRBV3-2
TGTGCCAGCAGTTCCCGGACAGCGCTACAAGAGACCCAGTACTTC	CASSSRTALQETQYF	.	TRBJ2-5	.	TRBV28
TGTGCCAGCAGTGGTACGCGGGTGCGGGACTACAATGAGCAGTTCTTC	CASSGTRVRDYNEQFF	.	TRBJ2-1	many	TRBV2
TGCAGCGCTATGTTCGCGGACCCCTACGAGCAGTACTTC	CSAMFADPYEQYF	.	TRBJ2-7	.	TRBV20-1
TGCGCCAGCAGCTTGGGACTAGCGTACGGCAATGAGCAGTTCTTC	CASSLGLAYGNEQFF	TRBD2	TRBJ2-1	many	TRBV5-1
TGTGCCAGCAGGGGGGGAAGATCGACTAGCACAGATACGCAGTATTTT	CASRGGRSTSTDTQYF	.	TRBJ2-3	.	TRBV5-8
TGTGCCATCAATACAGGGGGTTCGACCTACGAGCAGTACTTC	CAINTGGSTYEQYF	TRBD1	TRBJ2-7	many	TRBV10-3
TGTGCCAGCAGGCCAGCCGGACAGAACACTGAAGCTTTCTTT	CASRPAGQNTEAFF	.	TRBJ1-1	many	TRBV28
TGTGCCAGCGGGTGGGAGCTGTTTTTT	CASGWELFF	.	TRBJ2-2	few	TRBV7-9
TGTGCCATCAGGCCACTCTCTAGGAATGAGCAGTTCTTC	CAIRPLSRNEQFF	.	TRBJ2-1	.	TRBV10-3
TGTGCCAGCAGTTTGGGACAGCCTTACAATGAGCAGTTCTTC	CASSLGQPYNEQFF	TRBD1	TRBJ2-1	many	TRBV12-3/TRBV12-4
TGTGCCAGCAGTTCAATCCGGGACAGGGAAGGAGATACGCAGTATTTT	CASSSIRDREGDTQYF	TRBD1	TRBJ2-3	few	TRBV6-2/TRBV6-3
TGTGCCAGCAGCTTCCGAGCGGGAGGAATCTACGAGCAGTACTTC	CASSFRAGGIYEQYF	TRBD2	TRBJ2-7	.	TRBV9
TGTGCCAGCAGTTCCGTTAGTGGTGTGAACACTGAAGCTTTCTTT	CASSSVSGVNTEAFF	.	TRBJ1-1	.	TRBV6-5
TGTGCCAGCAGCTTCCCGGAAAAGTTATACAATGAGCAGTTCTTC	CASSFPEKLYNEQFF	.	TRBJ2-1	many	TRBV11-2
TGTGCCAGCAGTTCCCAGCGGGTCTCCTACGAGCAGTACTTC	CASSSQRVSYEQYF	.	TRBJ2-7	many	TRBV28
TGTGCCATCAGCCCCGCTGGACATGAGAACATTCAGTACTTC	CAISPAGHENIQYF	.	TRBJ2-4	.	TRBV10-3
TGTGCCAGCATATTAGTCTGCGGCGACACAGATACGCAGTATTTT	CASILVCGDTDTQYF	.	TRBJ2-3	.	TRBV7-8
TGTGCCAGCAGTGAACCGGGACTAGCGGGAGTCGGGGAGCTGTTTTTT	CASSEPGLAGVGELFF	TRBD2	TRBJ2-2	.	TRBV25-1
TGTGCCAGTAGTATTAAGTTACACTACTACGAGCAGTACTTC	CASSIKLHYYEQYF	.	TRBJ2-7	.	TRBV19
TGTGCCAGCAGTTTAAAGCGGCGGGAGGGAACATACAATGAGCAGTTCTTC	CASSLKRREGTYNEQFF	TRBD2	TRBJ2-1	many	TRBV12-3/TRBV12-4
TGTGCCAGCAGTCGACTAGCGGGAGGTGACTACAATGAGCAGTTCTTC	CASSRLAGGDYNEQFF	TRBD2	TRBJ2-1	.	TRBV6-1
TGCAGTGTGGTAGGGGGAGACAATGAGCAGTTCTTC	CSVVGGDNEQFF	.	TRBJ2-1	.	TRBV20-1